What follows is one TCR beta chain and its context. With V trimmed by 5 bases and J by 3 bases, 3 bases remained unmatched. The CDR3 consists of 14 residues. Germline V lookup: CDR1 LNHDA, CDR2 SQIVND (reference sequence). The sample comes from a study of T cell responses to AZD1222 COVID-19 vaccine. Repertoires were generated with immunoSEQ multiplex PCR, while TCRdb's copy carries only in-frame clones and drops some. The table records about 99,000 clones, 90% to 95% of them present only once. Sample: peripheral blood, taken on day 0 of AZD1222 vaccination. The sequence derives from an adult in good health. The chain links TRBV19 to TRBJ2-7, with 11 bases matching TRBD1. The CDR3 bases are TGTGCCAGTAGTGCCGGGACAGGGGGCTACGAGCAGTACTTC. Its protein is CASSAGTGGYEQYF.